Detailed here is one T cell receptor (beta chain). Its antigen is currently unknown. The data belong to a study of human T cells and chemical hapten exposure. Study-level information: Reading of the patch tests, which applied 0.01% DPC to the upper back, occurred at 6 days. Enrolled patients were predominantly female and had alopecia areata, totalis or universalis.

Trimming left V 1 base short and J 6 bases short, with 10 bases between. Looked up from germline, CDR1 is ENHRY and CDR2 is SYGVKD. There are 14 residues in the CDR3. Findings of the study overall: Having alopecia, donors may respond immunologically unlike healthy people.

From the RACE reads, TCRdb called clonotypes with MiXCR, one entry per CDR3 protein. The profile shows fewer than 350,000 distinct CDR3 sequences, roughly 7.7% of them singletons. The sample's time point: pre-sensitization, week 0. Sample treatment: therapeutic diphenylcyclopropenone sensitization with weekly scalp DPC. Someone pulled total RNA out of unfractionated whole blood. This receptor was identified in a young man with alopecia areata. Some clones in this sample may be carry-over from other donors' samples. The chain combines TRBV10-3 with TRBJ1-5; tentatively, D is TRBD1 (5 bases). The sequencing used whole blood, collected in connection with sensitization to the hapten diphenylcyclopropenone (DPC). The CDR3 loop reads CAISEYGQSQPQHF. The DNA of the CDR3 is TGTGCCATCAGTGAGTACGGACAAAGTCAGCCCCAGCATTTT.